This TCR beta chain was sequenced in a study of cytomegalovirus exposure and HLA in healthy donors. Primers included in the PCR were 60 Vbeta and 13 Jbeta primers. The protocol was immunoSEQ multiplex PCR, while the TCRdb copy is restricted to in-frame clones and leaves out a portion. Of some 130,000 clones listed, approximately 87% are singletons. Between the trimmed V and J ends, which lost 1 base and 8 bases, there was a span of 12 bases. This CDR3 comprises 15 residues. The V gene's germline CDR1 is LNHDA and CDR2 SQIVND (reference sequence). The sample comprised PBMCs. The chain joins TRBV19 to TRBJ1-6; tentatively, D is TRBD1 (5 bases). The receptor was derived from a man between 35 and 55 years old in good health and CMV-seronegative. The CDR3 region is CASSIVGVADSPLHF. The CDR3 DNA reads as TGTGCCAGTAGTATAGTAGGGGTAGCGGATTCACCCCTCCACTTT. The variable domain in full, completed from reference TRBV19 and TRBJ1-6, reads DGGITQSPKYLFRKEGQNVTLSCEQNLNHDAMYWYRQDPGQGLRLIYYSQIVNDFQKGDIAEGYSVSREKKESFPLTVTSAQKNPTAFYLCASSIVGVADSPLHFGNGTRLTVT.